These 2 T cell receptor beta chains originate from one sample sequenced in a study of cytomegalovirus exposure and HLA in healthy donors. PCR primers comprised 60 Vbeta and 13 Jbeta primers. Measured with immunoSEQ multiplex PCR; TCRdb has only the in-frame clones, and not every one. This sample's table has around 48,000 clones. The specimen was PBMCs. The origin of the receptors is a female donor in good health and CMV-seronegative.

This chain uses TRBV19 with TRBJ2-7; possible D gene TRBD1, 5 bases. The germline gives CDR1 LNHDA, CDR2 SQIVND (reference sequence). This CDR3 region has 13 residues. V shed 3 bases and J shed 5 bases, with 11 bases lying between them. The CDR3, as DNA: TGTGCCAGTAGTATCACAAGGGGCGACGAGCAGTACTTC. Residues: CASSITRGDEQYF.

The chain combines TRBV7-2 with TRBJ2-7; D perhaps matches TRBD1 (6 bases). The V and J ends lost 5 bases and 2 bases respectively, with 10 bases between them. The V gene's germline CDR1 is SGHTA and CDR2 FQGNSA. The CDR3 extends over 13 amino acids. CDR3 nucleotide sequence: TGTGCCAGCAGCCGAGACAGGCCCTACGAGCAGTACTTC. It codes for CASSRDRPYEQYF.